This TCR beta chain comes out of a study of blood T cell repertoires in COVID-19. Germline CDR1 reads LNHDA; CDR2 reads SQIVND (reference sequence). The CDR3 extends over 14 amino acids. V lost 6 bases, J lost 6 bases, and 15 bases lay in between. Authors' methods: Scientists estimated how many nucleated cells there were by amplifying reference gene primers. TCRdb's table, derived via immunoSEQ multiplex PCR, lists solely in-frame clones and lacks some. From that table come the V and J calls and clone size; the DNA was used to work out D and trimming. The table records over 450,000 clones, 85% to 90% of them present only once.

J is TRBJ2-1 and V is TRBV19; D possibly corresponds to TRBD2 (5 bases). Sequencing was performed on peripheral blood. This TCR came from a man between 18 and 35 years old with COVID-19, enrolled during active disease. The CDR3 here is CASSAEAGLNEQFF. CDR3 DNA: TGTGCCAGTAGCGCGGAGGCTGGCCTCAATGAGCAGTTCTTC. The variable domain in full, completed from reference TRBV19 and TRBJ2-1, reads DGGITQSPKYLFRKEGQNVTLSCEQNLNHDAMYWYRQDPGQGLRLIYYSQIVNDFQKGDIAEGYSVSREKKESFPLTVTSAQKNPTAFYLCASSAEAGLNEQFFGPGTRLTVL.